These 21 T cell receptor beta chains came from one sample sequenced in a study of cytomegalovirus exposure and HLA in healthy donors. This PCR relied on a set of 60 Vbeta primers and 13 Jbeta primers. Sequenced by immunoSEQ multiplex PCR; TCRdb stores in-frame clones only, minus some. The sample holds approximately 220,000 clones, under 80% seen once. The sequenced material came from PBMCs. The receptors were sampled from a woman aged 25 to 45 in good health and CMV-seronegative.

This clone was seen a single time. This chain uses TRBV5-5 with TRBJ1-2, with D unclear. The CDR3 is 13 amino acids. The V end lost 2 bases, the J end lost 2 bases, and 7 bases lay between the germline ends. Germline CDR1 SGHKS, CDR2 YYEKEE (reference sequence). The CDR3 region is CASSLSGNYGYTF. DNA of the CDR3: TGTGCCAGCAGCTTAAGCGGCAACTATGGCTACACCTTC.

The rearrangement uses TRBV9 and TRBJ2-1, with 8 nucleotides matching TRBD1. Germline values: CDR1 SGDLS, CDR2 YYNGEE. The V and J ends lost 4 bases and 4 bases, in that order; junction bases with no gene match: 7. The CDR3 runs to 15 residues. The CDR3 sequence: CASSIRDRTYNEQFF. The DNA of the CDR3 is TGTGCCAGCAGCATCCGGGACAGGACTTACAATGAGCAGTTCTTC. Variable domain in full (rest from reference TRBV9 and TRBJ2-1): DSGVTQTPKHLITATGQRVTLRCSPRSGDLSVYWYQQSLDQGLQFLIQYYNGEERAKGNILERFSAQQFPDLHSELNLSSLELGDSALYFCASSIRDRTYNEQFFGPGTRLTVL.

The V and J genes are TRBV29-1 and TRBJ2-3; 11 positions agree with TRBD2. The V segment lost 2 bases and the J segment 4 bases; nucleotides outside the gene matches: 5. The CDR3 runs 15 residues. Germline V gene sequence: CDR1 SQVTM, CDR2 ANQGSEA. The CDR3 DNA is TGCAGCGTTGAACCTAGCGGGGGGTCTGCAGATACGCAGTATTTT. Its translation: CSVEPSGGSADTQYF.

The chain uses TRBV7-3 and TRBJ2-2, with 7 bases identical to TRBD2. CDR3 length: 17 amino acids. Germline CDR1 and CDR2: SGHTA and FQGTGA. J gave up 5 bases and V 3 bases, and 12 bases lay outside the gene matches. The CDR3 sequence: CASSFSPASGRTGELFF. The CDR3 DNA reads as TGTGCCAGCAGCTTCAGCCCGGCTAGCGGAAGAACCGGGGAGCTGTTTTTT.

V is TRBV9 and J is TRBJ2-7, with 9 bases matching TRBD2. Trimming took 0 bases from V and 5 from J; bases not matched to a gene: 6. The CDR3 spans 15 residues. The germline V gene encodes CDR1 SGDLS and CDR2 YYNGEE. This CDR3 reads CASSVEASGKDEQYF. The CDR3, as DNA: TGTGCCAGCAGCGTAGAGGCTAGCGGGAAAGACGAGCAGTACTTC.

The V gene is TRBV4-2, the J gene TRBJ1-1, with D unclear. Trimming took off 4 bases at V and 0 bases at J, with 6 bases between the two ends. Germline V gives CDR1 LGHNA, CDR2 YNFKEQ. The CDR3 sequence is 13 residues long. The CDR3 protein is CASSRQLNTEAFF. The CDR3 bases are TGTGCCAGCAGCCGACAACTGAACACTGAAGCTTTCTTT.

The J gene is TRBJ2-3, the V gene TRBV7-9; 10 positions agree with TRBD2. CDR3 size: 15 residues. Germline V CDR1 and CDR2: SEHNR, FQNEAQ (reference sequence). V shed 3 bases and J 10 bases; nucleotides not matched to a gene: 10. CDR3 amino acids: CASSFALAGFSAQYF. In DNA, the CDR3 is TGTGCCAGCAGCTTCGCACTAGCGGGATTTAGTGCGCAGTATTTT.

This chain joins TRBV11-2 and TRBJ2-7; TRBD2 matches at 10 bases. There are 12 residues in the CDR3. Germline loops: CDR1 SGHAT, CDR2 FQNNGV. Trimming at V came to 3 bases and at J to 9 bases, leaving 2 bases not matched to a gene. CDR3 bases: TGTGCCAGCAGCTTCCAGCGGGAGGGGCAGTACTTC. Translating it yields CASSFQREGQYF.

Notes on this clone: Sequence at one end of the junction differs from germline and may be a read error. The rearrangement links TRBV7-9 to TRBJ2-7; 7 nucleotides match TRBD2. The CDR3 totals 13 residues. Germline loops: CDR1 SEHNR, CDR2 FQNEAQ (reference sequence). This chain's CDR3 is CSSSPWEGREQYF. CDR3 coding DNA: TGTTCCAGCAGCCCCTGGGAGGGTCGGGAGCAGTACTTC.

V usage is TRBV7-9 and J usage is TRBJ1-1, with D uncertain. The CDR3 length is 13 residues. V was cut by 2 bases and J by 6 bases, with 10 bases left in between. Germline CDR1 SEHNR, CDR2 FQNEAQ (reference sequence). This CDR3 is CASSLLLEAEAFF. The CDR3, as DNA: TGTGCCAGCAGCTTATTATTGGAGGCTGAAGCTTTCTTT.

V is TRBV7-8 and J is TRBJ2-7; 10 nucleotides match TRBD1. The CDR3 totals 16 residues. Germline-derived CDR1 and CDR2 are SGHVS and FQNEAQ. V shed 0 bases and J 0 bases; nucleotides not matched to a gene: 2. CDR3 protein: CASSLAGQGYSYEQYF. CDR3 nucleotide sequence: TGTGCCAGCAGCTTAGCGGGACAGGGGTACTCCTACGAGCAGTACTTC.

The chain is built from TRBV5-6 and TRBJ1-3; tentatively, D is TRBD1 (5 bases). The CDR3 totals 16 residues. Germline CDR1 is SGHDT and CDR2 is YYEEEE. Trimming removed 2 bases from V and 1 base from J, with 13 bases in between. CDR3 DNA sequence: TGTGCCAGCAGCTTTGGGGGGGACGGGTCTGGAAACACCATATATTTT. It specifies CASSFGGDGSGNTIYF.

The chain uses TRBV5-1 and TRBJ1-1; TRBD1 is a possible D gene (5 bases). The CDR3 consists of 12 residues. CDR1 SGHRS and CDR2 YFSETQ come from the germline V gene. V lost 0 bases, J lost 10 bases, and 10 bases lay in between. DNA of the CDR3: TGCGCCAGCAGCTTGGGGGACTTTGGAGCTTTCTTT. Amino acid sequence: CASSLGDFGAFF.

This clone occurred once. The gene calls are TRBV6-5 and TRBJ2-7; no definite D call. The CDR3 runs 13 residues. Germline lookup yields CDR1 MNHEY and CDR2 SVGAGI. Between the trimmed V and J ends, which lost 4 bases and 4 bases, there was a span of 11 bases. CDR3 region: CASSFYDTYEQYF. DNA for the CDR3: TGTGCCAGCAGTTTCTACGACACGTACGAGCAGTACTTC.

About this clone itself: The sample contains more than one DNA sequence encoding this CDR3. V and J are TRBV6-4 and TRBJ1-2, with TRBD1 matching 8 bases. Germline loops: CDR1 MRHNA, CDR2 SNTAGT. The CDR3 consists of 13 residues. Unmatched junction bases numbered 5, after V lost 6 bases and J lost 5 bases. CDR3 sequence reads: CASSPDRGYGYTF. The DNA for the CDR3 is TGTGCCAGCAGCCCTGACAGGGGTTATGGCTACACCTTC.

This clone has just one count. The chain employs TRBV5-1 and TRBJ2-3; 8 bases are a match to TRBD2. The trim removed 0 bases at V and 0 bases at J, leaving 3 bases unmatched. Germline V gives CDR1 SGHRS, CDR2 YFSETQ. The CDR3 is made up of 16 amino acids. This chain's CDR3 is CASSLVASGSTDTQYF. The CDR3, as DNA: TGCGCCAGCAGCTTGGTGGCTAGCGGGAGCACAGATACGCAGTATTTT.

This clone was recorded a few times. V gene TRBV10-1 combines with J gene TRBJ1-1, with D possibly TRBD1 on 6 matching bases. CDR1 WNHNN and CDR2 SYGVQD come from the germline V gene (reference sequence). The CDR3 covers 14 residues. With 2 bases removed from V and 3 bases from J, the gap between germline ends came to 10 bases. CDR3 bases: TGCGCCAGCAGTGAGGGCCAGGGGTACACTGAAGCTTTCTTT. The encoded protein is CASSEGQGYTEAFF.

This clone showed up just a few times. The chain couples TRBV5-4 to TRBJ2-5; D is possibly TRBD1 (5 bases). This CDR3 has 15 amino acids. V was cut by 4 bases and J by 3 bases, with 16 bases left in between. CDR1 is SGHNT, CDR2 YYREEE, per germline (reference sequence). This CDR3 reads CASSATVIEEETQYF. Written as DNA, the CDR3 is TGTGCCAGCAGCGCGACAGTCATCGAAGAAGAGACCCAGTACTTC.

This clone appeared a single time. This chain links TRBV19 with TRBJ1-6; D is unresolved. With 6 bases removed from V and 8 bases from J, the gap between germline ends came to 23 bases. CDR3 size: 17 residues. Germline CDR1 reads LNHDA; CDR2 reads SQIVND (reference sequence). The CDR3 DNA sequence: TGTGCCAGTAGCACCCGACGATCCGGGGAAGTTGATTCACCCCTCCACTTT. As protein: CASSTRRSGEVDSPLHF.

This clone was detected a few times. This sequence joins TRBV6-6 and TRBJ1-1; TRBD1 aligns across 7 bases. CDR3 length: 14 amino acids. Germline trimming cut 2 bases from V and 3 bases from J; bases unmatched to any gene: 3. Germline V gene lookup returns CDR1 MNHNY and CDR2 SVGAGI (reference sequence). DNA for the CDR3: TGTGCCAGCAGTTACGACAGGGAGGACACTGAAGCTTTCTTT. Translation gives CASSYDREDTEAFF.

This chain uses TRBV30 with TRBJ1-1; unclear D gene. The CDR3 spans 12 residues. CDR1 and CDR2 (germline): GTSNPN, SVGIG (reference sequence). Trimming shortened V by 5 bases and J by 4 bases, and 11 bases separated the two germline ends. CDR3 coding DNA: TGTGCCTGGGGAAGCGCCCGCACTGAAGCTTTCTTT. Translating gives CAWGSARTEAFF. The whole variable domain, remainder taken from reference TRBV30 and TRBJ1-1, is SQTIHQWPATLVQPVGSPLSLECTVEGTSNPNLYWYRQAAGRGLQLLFYSVGIGQISSEVPQNLSASRPQDRQFILSSKKLLLSDSGFYLCAWGSARTEAFFGQGTRLTVV.